This note documents a single TCR beta chain sequence. Its antigen is currently unknown. Libraries were prepared by immunoSEQ multiplex PCR; TCRdb keeps only in-frame clonotypes and omits some of them. The data hold approximately 5,400 clones, with under 80% observed a single time. Trimming took 0 bases from V and 7 from J, leaving 9 bases between them. This CDR3 contains 13 residues. Germline CDR1 and CDR2: LNHNV and YYDKDF (reference sequence). The entry originates in a study of CD8 T cell repertoires and HIV-1 epitope variants. The genes are TRBV15 and TRBJ1-1, with D unresolved. The origin of this receptor is a male donor with HIV. Sequenced: cultured CD8+ T cells derived from PBMCs. The DNA for the CDR3 is TGTGCCACCAGCAGAGAGAGGGCAGGTGAAGCTTTCTTT. Protein: CATSRERAGEAFF.